One sample yielded the 19 T cell receptor beta chains listed below, sequenced in a study of chemoradiotherapy in HPV16-positive cancers. Method: immunoSEQ multiplex PCR; TCRdb's copy keeps in-frame clones and lacks some. The repertoire holds approximately 17,000 clones, with about 74% as singletons. The starting material was tumor tissue, obtained from a patient who underwent chemoradiotherapy. Source of these receptors: a human donor with HPV-associated anogenital cancer.

The genes are TRBV2 and TRBJ1-5; D might be TRBD1 (6 bases). The germline gives CDR1 SNHLY, CDR2 FYNNEI. The V and J ends lost 4 bases and 7 bases respectively, with 14 bases between them. The CDR3 totals 14 residues. The CDR3 nucleotides read TGTGCCAGCAGTGTAGAACAGGGAGGACAGCCCCAGCATTTT. It encodes CASSVEQGGQPQHF.

The J gene is TRBJ2-7, the V gene TRBV7-8; D gene ambiguous. Trimming took off 1 base at V and 3 bases at J, with 10 bases between the two ends. The CDR3 consists of 14 residues. The germline V gene has CDR1 SGHVS and CDR2 FQNEAQ. CDR3 in amino acids: CASSLETFNYEQYF. In DNA, the CDR3 is TGTGCCAGCAGCTTAGAGACATTTAACTACGAGCAGTACTTC.

The genes are TRBV7-9 and TRBJ1-1; D may be TRBD1 (5 bases). The CDR3 has 13 residues. V gave up 4 bases and J gave up 10 bases, with 16 bases separating them. CDR1 and CDR2 from the germline V gene are SEHNR and FQNEAQ (reference sequence). The CDR3 sequence is CASSYTGEGGAFF. The CDR3 bases are TGTGCCAGCAGCTATACGGGGGAGGGAGGAGCTTTCTTT.

The chain is built from TRBV18 and TRBJ2-5; D remains ambiguous. CDR1 is KGHSH and CDR2 is LQKENI in the germline V gene. The V and J ends lost 6 bases and 4 bases respectively, with 3 bases between them. CDR3 length: 10 residues. CDR3 sequence (DNA): TGTGCCAGCTCCAGAGAGACCCAGTACTTC. Its protein is CASSRETQYF. The full variable domain, completed using reference TRBV18 and TRBJ2-5, is NAGVMQNPRHLVRRRGQEARLRCSPMKGHSHVYWYRQLPEEGLKFMVYLQKENIIDESGMPKERFSAEFPKEGPSILRIQQVVRGDSAAYFCASSRETQYFGPGTRLLVL.

The V and J genes are TRBV29-1 and TRBJ1-1; D not resolved. CDR3 length: 12 amino acids. V lost 3 bases and J lost 1, with 6 bases in between. Germline assignment: CDR1 SQVTM and CDR2 ANQGSEA. The CDR3 bases are TGCAGCGTTGAGGTGGAGAACACTGAAGCTTTCTTT. The encoded protein is CSVEVENTEAFF.

The chain recombines TRBV11-3 with TRBJ2-5; 14 nucleotides match TRBD2. V dropped 3 bases and J dropped 4; count of bases not matched to a gene: 7. The CDR3 spans 17 residues. In germline, CDR1 is SGHNT, CDR2 YENEEA. The CDR3 region has the DNA TGTGCCAGCAGCTTGGGGGGACTAGCGGGAGCAGGAGAGACCCAGTACTTC. Protein sequence: CASSLGGLAGAGETQYF. Using reference TRBV11-3 and TRBJ2-5 for the parts outside the CDR3, the full variable domain is EAGVVQSPRYKIIEKKQPVAFWCNPISGHNTLYWYLQNLGQGPELLIRYENEEAVDDSQLPKDRFSAERLKGVDSTLKIQPAELGDSAVYLCASSLGGLAGAGETQYFGPGTRLLVL.

V gene TRBV5-4 combines with J gene TRBJ2-5, with 9 nucleotides matching TRBD2. The germline V gene encodes CDR1 SGHNT and CDR2 YYREEE (reference sequence). The V segment lost 1 base and the J segment 5 bases; nucleotides outside the gene matches: 9. CDR3 length: 16 residues. CDR3 amino acids: CASSLRLAAKLETQYF. The CDR3 DNA reads TGTGCCAGCAGCTTGCGACTAGCGGCGAAACTGGAGACCCAGTACTTC.

The CDR3 loop reads CASSLSGQGTSYEQYF. The CDR3 DNA sequence: TGTGCCAGCAGCTTAAGTGGACAGGGCACCTCCTACGAGCAGTACTTC. This chain joins TRBV11-2 and TRBJ2-7; 8 nucleotides agree with TRBD1. The trim removed 2 bases at V and 0 bases at J, leaving 6 bases unmatched. CDR1 and CDR2 (germline): SGHAT, FQNNGV. This CDR3 has 16 residues.

The chain employs TRBV27 and TRBJ2-2; D tentatively reads TRBD1 or TRBD2 (7 bases each). The CDR3 is 16 amino acids. The germline CDR1 and CDR2 sequences are MNHEY and SMNVEV (reference sequence). With 3 bases removed from V and 5 bases from J, the gap between germline ends came to 16 bases. The CDR3 region has the DNA TGTGCCAGCAGTTTTTCTCACAGGGGAGGGACCGGGGAGCTGTTTTTT. Translation gives CASSFSHRGGTGELFF.

In its sample, this clone ranks as medium-sized. The chain combines TRBV2 with TRBJ2-7, with 8 bases fitting TRBD2. J lost 7 bases, V lost 1 base, and 3 bases had no gene match. Germline V gives CDR1 SNHLY, CDR2 FYNNEI. This CDR3 spans 13 amino acids. This chain's CDR3 is CASSEGVAGEQYF. The CDR3 bases are TGTGCCAGCAGTGAAGGGGTAGCGGGGGAGCAGTACTTC. The full variable domain, in which reference TRBV2 and TRBJ2-7 provide the parts outside the CDR3, is EPEVTQTPSHQVTQMGQEVILRCVPISNHLYFYWYRQILGQKVEFLVSFYNNEISEKSEIFDDQFSVERPDGSNFTLKIRSTKLEDSAMYFCASSEGVAGEQYFGPGTRLTVT.

By share, this clone counts as medium-sized. The chain uses TRBV29-1 and TRBJ2-7; 11 bases line up with TRBD2. This CDR3 is built from 14 residues. V lost 6 bases and J lost 5; bases outside the gene matches: 9. Germline V CDR1 and CDR2: SQVTM, ANQGSEA. The CDR3 region has the DNA TGCAGCGTGGTACTAGCGGGAGAGACCCACGAGCAGTACTTC. Translation: CSVVLAGETHEQYF.

The chain combines TRBV9 with TRBJ2-7; 8 positions agree with TRBD2. Trimming removed 0 bases from V and 3 bases from J; junction bases left unmatched: 5. CDR1 and CDR2 (germline): SGDLS, YYNGEE. The CDR3 has 15 residues. The CDR3 DNA follows: TGTGCCAGCAGCGTAGGAGCGGGAGAATACTACGAGCAGTACTTC. This translates into CASSVGAGEYYEQYF.

The sample holds a few counts of this clone. Its ends do not fully match the called genes, so a read error is possible. This chain links TRBV19 with TRBJ1-6, with 7 bases fitting TRBD1. Germline values: CDR1 LNHDA, CDR2 SQIVND (reference sequence). The CDR3 runs to 15 residues. CDR3 protein: CASSLDREGRSPLHF. The CDR3 DNA is TGTGCCAGTAGTCTAGACAGGGAGGGGAGGTCACCCCTCCACTTT.

V is TRBV2 and J is TRBJ1-5; D call uncertain. Per the germline V gene, CDR1 is SNHLY and CDR2 is FYNNEI. The CDR3 length is 13 residues. V dropped 6 bases and J dropped 4 bases, with 10 bases sitting between them. The CDR3, as DNA: TGTGCCAGCAGCCTTCAGGAAAATCAGCCCCAGCATTTT. It encodes CASSLQENQPQHF.

The rearrangement uses TRBV10-3 and TRBJ2-7; 9 bases line up with TRBD1. Germline V gives CDR1 ENHRY, CDR2 SYGVKD. The ends lost 4 bases at V and 5 bases at J; junction bases unmatched: 6. The CDR3 length is 14 residues. In nucleotides, the CDR3 is TGTGCCATCAGTGTAGGACAGGGGAGGAACGAGCAGTACTTC. It yields the protein CAISVGQGRNEQYF.

This clone was counted between two and nine times. The rearrangement joins TRBV2 to TRBJ2-1, with D tentatively TRBD2 (6 bases). The length of the CDR3 is 13 residues. Germline assignment: CDR1 SNHLY and CDR2 FYNNEI. V lost 0 bases to trimming and J lost 8 bases, with 8 bases between them. CDR3 nucleotide sequence: TGTGCCAGCAGTGAAGCGTGGGGGGATGAGCAGTTCTTC. Translating it yields CASSEAWGDEQFF.

The chain carries TRBV18 and TRBJ1-1; D is undetermined. Trimming cost V 3 bases and J 6 bases, with 11 bases left between them. The germline CDR1 and CDR2 sequences are KGHSH and LQKENI. This CDR3 has 13 amino acids. CDR3: CASSPTGYAEAFF. The CDR3 region has the DNA TGTGCCAGCTCACCGACTGGCTACGCTGAAGCTTTCTTT.

V gene TRBV19 combines with J gene TRBJ1-5; D remains ambiguous. Trimming stripped 5 bases from V and 2 bases from J, with 13 bases between. There are 15 residues in the CDR3. The germline V gene has CDR1 LNHDA and CDR2 SQIVND (reference sequence). The CDR3 DNA is TGTGCCAGTAGTGGTCCAGAGATACGCAATCAGCCCCAGCATTTT. Translation: CASSGPEIRNQPQHF.

The sample holds a few counts of this clone. For the CDR3, the DNA is TGTGCCAGCAGCACGAAGCGGGGGTCCTACAATGAGCAGTTCTTC. The encoded protein is CASSTKRGSYNEQFF. This rearrangement joins TRBV21-1 to TRBJ2-1; the D call TRBD2 from the table was never checked on the DNA. TRBV21-1 is a pseudogene segment. There are 15 residues in the CDR3.